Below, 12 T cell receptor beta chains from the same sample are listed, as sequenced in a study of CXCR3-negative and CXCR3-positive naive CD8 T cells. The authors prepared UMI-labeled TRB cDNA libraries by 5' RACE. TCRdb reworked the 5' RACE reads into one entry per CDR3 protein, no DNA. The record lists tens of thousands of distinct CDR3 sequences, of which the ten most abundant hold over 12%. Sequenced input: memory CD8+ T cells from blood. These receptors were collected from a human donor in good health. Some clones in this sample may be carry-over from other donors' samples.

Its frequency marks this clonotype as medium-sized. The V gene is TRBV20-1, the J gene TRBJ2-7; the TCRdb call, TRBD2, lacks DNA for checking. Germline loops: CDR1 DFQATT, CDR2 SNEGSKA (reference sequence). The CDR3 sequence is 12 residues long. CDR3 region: CSIGDSTYEQYF.

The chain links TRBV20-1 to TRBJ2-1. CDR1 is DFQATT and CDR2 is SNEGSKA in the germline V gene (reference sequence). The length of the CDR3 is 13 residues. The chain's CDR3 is CSASRNMVGEQFF.

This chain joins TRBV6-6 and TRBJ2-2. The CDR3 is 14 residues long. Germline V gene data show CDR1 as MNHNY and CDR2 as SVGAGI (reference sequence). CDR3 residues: CASSVDGNTGELFF.

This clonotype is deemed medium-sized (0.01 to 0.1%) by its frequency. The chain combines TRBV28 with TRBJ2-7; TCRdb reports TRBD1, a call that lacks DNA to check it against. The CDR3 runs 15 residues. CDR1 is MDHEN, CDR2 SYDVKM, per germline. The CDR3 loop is CASSYSGEGSYEQYF. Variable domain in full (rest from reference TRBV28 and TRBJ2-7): DVKVTQSSRYLVKRTGEKVFLECVQDMDHENMFWYRQDPGLGLRLIYFSYDVKMKEKGDIPEGYSVSREKKERFSLILESASTNQTSMYLCASSYSGEGSYEQYFGPGTRLTVT.

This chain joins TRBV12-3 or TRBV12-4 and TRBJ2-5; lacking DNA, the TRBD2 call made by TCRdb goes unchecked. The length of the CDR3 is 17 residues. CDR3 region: CASSFGHSGGLQETQYF.

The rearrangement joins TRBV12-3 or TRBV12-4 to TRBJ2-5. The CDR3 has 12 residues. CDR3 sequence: CASSFSGETQYF.

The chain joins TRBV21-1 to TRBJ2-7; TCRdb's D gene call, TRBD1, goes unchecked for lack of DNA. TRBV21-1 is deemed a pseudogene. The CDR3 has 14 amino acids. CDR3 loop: CASRTGGYEDEQYF.

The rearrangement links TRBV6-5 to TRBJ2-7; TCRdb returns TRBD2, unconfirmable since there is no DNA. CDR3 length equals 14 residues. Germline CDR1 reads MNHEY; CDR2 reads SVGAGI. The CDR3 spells CASSYDGLGYEQYF.

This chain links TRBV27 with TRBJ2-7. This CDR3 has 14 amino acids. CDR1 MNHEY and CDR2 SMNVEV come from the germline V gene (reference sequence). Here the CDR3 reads CASSLTGASYEQYF.

This CDR3 is CASSPSDRGGYEQYF. The J gene is TRBJ2-7, the V gene TRBV7-9; TCRdb calls TRBD1, which cannot be checked without DNA. This CDR3 contains 15 residues. Per germline, CDR1 SEHNR and CDR2 FQNEAQ (reference sequence).

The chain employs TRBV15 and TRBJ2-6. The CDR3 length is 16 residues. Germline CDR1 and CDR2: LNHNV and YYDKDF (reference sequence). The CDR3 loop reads CATSRDQDSGANVLTF.

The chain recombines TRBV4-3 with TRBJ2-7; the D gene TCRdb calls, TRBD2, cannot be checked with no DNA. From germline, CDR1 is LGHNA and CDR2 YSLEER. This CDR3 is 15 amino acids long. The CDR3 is CASSQDIAPSYEQYF.